These T cell receptor beta chains were read from a single sample in a study of T cell responses to AZD1222 COVID-19 vaccine. The repertoire was sequenced with immunoSEQ multiplex PCR; TCRdb's copy has only in-frame clones and lacks some. The table records roughly 120,000 clones, roughly 90% of them present only once. The source was peripheral blood, collected on day 0 of AZD1222 vaccination. These receptors all stem from an adult in good health. CDR3s include the opening cysteine and the closing phenylalanine or tryptophan. The D gene is left open where the match is weak. Clone size is shown for a subset of rows, as once, few, many or a class of expanded clone.

j_call | clone_size | d_call | v_call | cdr3_aa | cdr3_nt
TRBJ2-2 | - | TRBD2 | TRBV9 | CASSVEAGANTGELFF | TGTGCCAGCAGCGTAGAAGCGGGGGCGAACACCGGGGAGCTGTTTTTT
TRBJ1-5 | - | - | TRBV28 | CASSFRGANQPQHF | TGTGCCAGCAGTTTCCGGGGCGCAAATCAGCCCCAGCATTTT
TRBJ1-1 | once | TRBD1 | TRBV7-9 | CASSRTGGGTEAFF | TGTGCCAGCAGCCGGACAGGGGGAGGAACTGAAGCTTTCTTT
TRBJ2-2 | - | TRBD2 | TRBV5-1 | CASGTSVTNTGELFF | TGCGCCAGCGGGACTAGCGTTACGAACACCGGGGAGCTGTTTTTT
TRBJ2-3 | - | - | TRBV7-2 | CASSSQASWVATDTQYF | TGTGCCAGCAGCTCCCAAGCCTCATGGGTCGCCACAGATACGCAGTATTTT
TRBJ2-7 | - | - | TRBV19 | CASSRWYKDGYEQYF | TGTGCCAGTAGTCGGTGGTACAAGGATGGCTACGAGCAGTACTTC
TRBJ1-5 | - | - | TRBV6-2/TRBV6-3 | CASSYGWGGNQPQHF | TGTGCCAGCAGTTACGGATGGGGGGGCAATCAGCCCCAGCATTTT
TRBJ2-7 | - | - | TRBV11-3 | CASSLRGLRAYEQYF | TGTGCCAGCAGCCTCAGGGGCTTGCGGGCCTACGAGCAGTACTTC
TRBJ2-7 | - | - | TRBV4-3 | CASSRGHGPYEQYF | TGCGCCAGCAGCCGGGGGCATGGCCCCTACGAGCAGTACTTC
TRBJ2-7 | - | TRBD1 | TRBV4-3 | CASSLDRDRGPYEQYF | TGCGCCAGCAGCTTAGACCGGGACAGGGGGCCCTACGAGCAGTACTTC
TRBJ1-2 | once | TRBD1 | TRBV7-4 | CASSHPGQAVPNYGYTF | TGTGCCAGCAGCCACCCGGGACAGGCGGTCCCTAACTATGGCTACACCTTC
TRBJ1-3 | - | TRBD1 | TRBV24-1 | CATQGEKNTIYF | TGTGCCACACAGGGGGAGAAAAACACCATATATTTT
TRBJ1-3 | - | - | TRBV5-5 | CASSPLGSRSGNTIYF | TGTGCCAGCAGCCCGCTGGGGAGCCGCTCTGGAAACACCATATATTTT
TRBJ1-6 | - | - | TRBV5-1 | CASSLVFSGGGPPLHF | TGCGCCAGCAGCTTGGTCTTTTCAGGAGGAGGCCCACCCCTCCACTTT
TRBJ1-5 | - | TRBD1 | TRBV2 | CASSRAGGGQPQHF | TGTGCCAGCAGTCGGGCAGGGGGAGGCCAGCCCCAGCATTTT
TRBJ1-6 | - | - | TRBV11-2 | CASSPRYDSYNSPLHF | TGTGCCAGCAGCCCCCGTTACGACTCCTATAATTCACCCCTCCACTTT
TRBJ2-7 | - | - | TRBV9 | CASSVGGSSYEQYF | TGTGCCAGCAGCGTAGGGGGCAGTTCTTACGAGCAGTACTTC
TRBJ1-5 | - | - | TRBV7-8 | CASSSPAEPQHF | TGTGCCAGCAGCTCCCCCGCGGAGCCCCAGCATTTT
TRBJ2-7 | - | - | TRBV9 | CASSVEWSGEQYF | TGTGCCAGCAGCGTAGAATGGTCGGGAGAGCAGTACTTC
TRBJ2-1 | - | - | TRBV2 | CASRMGDFGGNEQFF | TGTGCCAGCAGAATGGGGGATTTCGGCGGCAATGAGCAGTTCTTC
TRBJ2-5 | - | TRBD2 | TRBV3-1/TRBV3-2 | CASSLLRLAGTQETQYF | TGTGCCAGCAGCCTCCTTCGACTAGCGGGGACTCAAGAGACCCAGTACTTC
TRBJ2-1 | - | TRBD2 | TRBV6-5 | CASSRGLAATNEQFF | TGTGCCAGCAGTCGCGGACTAGCGGCCACCAATGAGCAGTTCTTC
TRBJ2-1 | - | - | TRBV19 | CASSIDVYGEQFF | TGTGCCAGTAGTATAGACGTGTATGGGGAGCAGTTCTTC
TRBJ1-1 | - | - | TRBV5-5 | CASSFSLDRKNTEAFF | TGTGCCAGCAGCTTCTCCCTCGACAGGAAGAACACTGAAGCTTTCTTT
TRBJ1-2 | - | - | TRBV11-2 | CASSSLDRTYGYTF | TGTGCCAGCAGCTCTCTAGACAGGACCTATGGCTACACCTTC
TRBJ2-7 | - | TRBD1 | TRBV6-2/TRBV6-3 | CASSPSGTGEWQYF | TGTGCCAGCAGTCCATCCGGGACAGGGGAATGGCAGTACTTC
TRBJ2-6 | - | - | TRBV5-8 | CASSLGASGANVLTF | TGTGCCAGCAGCCTGGGAGCCTCTGGGGCCAACGTCCTGACTTTC
TRBJ1-2 | - | - | TRBV28 | CASSNPTGTFYGYTF | TGTGCCAGCAGTAACCCGACGGGGACATTCTATGGCTACACCTTC
TRBJ1-2 | - | TRBD1 | TRBV5-1 | CASSWGQGDLTYGYTF | TGCGCCAGCAGCTGGGGACAGGGCGACTTGACCTATGGCTACACCTTC
TRBJ1-6 | once | - | TRBV6-2/TRBV6-3 | CASSSRSPLHF | TGTGCCAGCAGCTCCAGGTCACCCCTCCACTTT
TRBJ1-1 | - | TRBD1 | TRBV4-3 | CASSRDRGAEAFF | TGCGCCAGCAGCCGGGACAGGGGAGCTGAAGCTTTCTTT
TRBJ1-3 | - | - | TRBV6-5 | CASTSMASSGNTIYF | TGTGCCAGCACTTCGATGGCGAGCTCTGGAAACACCATATATTTT
TRBJ1-1 | - | - | TRBV21-1 | CASRQGLCWNTEAFF | TGTGCCAGCAGACAGGGTCTGTGCTGGAACACTGAAGCTTTCTTT
TRBJ1-1 | - | - | TRBV7-9 | CASRGERTEAFF | TGTGCCAGCCGAGGGGAGAGGACTGAAGCTTTCTTT
TRBJ2-5 | - | - | TRBV6-1 | CASSEAKTGVLQYF | TGTGCCAGCAGTGAAGCAAAGACTGGGGTACTCCAGTACTTC
TRBJ2-1 | - | TRBD2 | TRBV7-9 | CASSPRTRGGNEQFF | TGTGCCAGCAGCCCCCGGACTAGGGGTGGTAATGAGCAGTTCTTC
TRBJ2-7 | - | TRBD2 | TRBV7-9 | CASSRTGTSGGWSSYEQYF | TGTGCCAGCAGCCGAACCGGGACTAGCGGGGGGTGGAGCTCCTACGAGCAGTACTTC
TRBJ2-1 | - | - | TRBV15 | CATSRLGLARSPYNEQFF | TGTGCCACCAGCAGACTTGGACTCGCCAGGAGCCCCTACAATGAGCAGTTCTTC
TRBJ1-1 | few | TRBD1 | TRBV4-3 | CASSQDRGNMNTEAFF | TGCGCCAGCAGCCAGGACAGGGGGAACATGAACACTGAAGCTTTCTTT
TRBJ1-6 | - | - | TRBV9 | CASSPRRDSPLHF | TGTGCCAGCAGCCCTCGTCGGGATTCACCCCTCCACTTT
TRBJ1-2 | - | - | TRBV3-1/TRBV3-2 | CASSQDLEWRGITNYGYTF | TGTGCCAGCAGCCAAGACCTAGAATGGAGGGGGATAACCAACTATGGCTACACCTTC
TRBJ2-2 | few | - | TRBV7-2 | CASSLGGFGELFF | TGTGCCAGCAGCTTAGGTGGTTTCGGGGAGCTGTTTTTT
TRBJ2-1 | - | - | TRBV21-1 | CASSKSVGTSGGPAYNEQFF | TGTGCCAGCAGCAAATCGGTTGGGACTAGCGGGGGTCCCGCGTACAATGAGCAGTTCTTC
TRBJ1-5 | - | - | TRBV19 | CASSIRQHSNQPQHF | TGTGCCAGTAGTATCAGACAACATAGCAATCAGCCCCAGCATTTT
TRBJ2-7 | - | - | TRBV7-8 | CASSTFREGEQYF | TGTGCCAGCAGCACTTTCAGAGAAGGGGAGCAGTACTTC
TRBJ2-1 | - | TRBD2 | TRBV13 | CASSAGGSSYNEQFF | TGTGCCAGCAGCGCGGGGGGCTCCTCCTACAATGAGCAGTTCTTC
TRBJ2-7 | - | TRBD1 | TRBV6-5 | CASSYRVGDRGYEQYF | TGTGCCAGCAGTTACAGAGTTGGGGACAGGGGTTACGAGCAGTACTTC
TRBJ1-2 | - | - | TRBV20-1 | CSASQGSYGYTF | TGCAGTGCTAGTCAGGGGAGCTATGGCTACACCTTC
TRBJ1-1 | - | TRBD1 | TRBV5-4 | CASSSTQGRITEAFF | TGTGCCAGCAGCTCCACACAGGGGAGGATCACTGAAGCTTTCTTT
TRBJ1-1 | - | TRBD1 | TRBV6-2/TRBV6-3 | CASSYSRDRGNTEAFF | TGTGCCAGCAGTTACTCGCGGGACAGGGGGAACACTGAAGCTTTCTTT
TRBJ1-3 | once | - | TRBV27 | CASSLSAGNTIYF | TGTGCCAGCAGTTTATCTGCCGGAAACACCATATATTTT
TRBJ2-3 | - | TRBD2 | TRBV27 | CASSQHWGTSSGGSTDTQYF | TGTGCCAGCAGTCAACACTGGGGGACATCTAGCGGGGGGAGCACAGATACGCAGTATTTT
TRBJ2-7 | - | - | TRBV9 | CASSVAQITYEQYF | TGTGCCAGCAGCGTAGCGCAGATCACCTACGAGCAGTACTTC
TRBJ2-7 | - | - | TRBV2 | CASSEPGTYEQYF | TGTGCCAGCAGTGAACCCGGGACCTACGAGCAGTACTTC
TRBJ2-1 | - | - | TRBV24-1 | CATSDLERGRVDEQFF | TGTGCCACCAGTGATTTAGAAAGGGGGAGGGTCGATGAGCAGTTCTTC